Listed below are T cell receptor beta chains from one sample, sequenced in a study of control samples from healthy donors and cancer patients. Some clones are missing from TCRdb's copy, which holds only in-frame ones; the method was immunoSEQ multiplex PCR. Of around 190,000 clones listed, roughly 89% are singletons. The material sequenced was blood. The receptors derive from a woman aged 45-65 years in good health. Each CDR3 is given with its conserved first and last residue. The order of the fields is J gene, clone size, D gene, V gene, CDR3 protein, CDR3 DNA. A D gene is named only where the DNA matches it firmly. Rows give clone size only sometimes, using once, few, many, or a class for an expanded clone.

>TRBJ1-5|once|-|TRBV7-2
CASSLDTGRHQPQHF
TGTGCCAGCAGCTTAGATACGGGGAGGCATCAGCCCCAGCATTTT
>TRBJ1-1|-|-|TRBV6-2/TRBV6-3
CASSKAPGQLNTEAFF
TGTGCCAGCAGTAAAGCTCCGGGACAACTGAACACTGAAGCTTTCTTT
>TRBJ1-4|-|TRBD1|TRBV18
CASSPRQGEKLFF
TGTGCCAGCTCACCTAGACAGGGGGAAAAACTGTTTTTT
>TRBJ1-6|-|-|TRBV5-1
CASSLAGTYNSPLHF
TGCGCCAGCAGCTTGGCAGGGACCTATAATTCACCCCTCCACTTT
>TRBJ2-5|-|-|TRBV18
CASSPPGEHGTQYF
TGTGCCAGCTCACCACCGGGGGAGCACGGGACCCAGTACTTC
>TRBJ1-2|once|-|TRBV29-1
CSVASGYGYTF
TGCAGCGTTGCGTCGGGCTATGGCTACACCTTC
>TRBJ2-1|-|TRBD2|TRBV9
CASSVRAGGDDEQFF
TGTGCCAGCAGCGTACGAGCGGGGGGGGACGATGAGCAGTTCTTC
>TRBJ2-1|-|TRBD1|TRBV5-6
CASSADRGTSYNEQFF
TGTGCCAGCAGCGCCGACAGGGGCACCTCCTACAATGAGCAGTTCTTC
>TRBJ2-7|-|-|TRBV30
CAWRGNAYEQYF
TGTGCCTGGAGGGGCAATGCCTACGAGCAGTACTTC
>TRBJ1-1|-|TRBD1|TRBV4-2
CASSQGRQGRGTEAFF
TGTGCCAGCAGCCAGGGAAGACAGGGAAGAGGCACTGAAGCTTTCTTT
>TRBJ2-2|-|-|TRBV7-2
CASSLMGQGVGELFF
TGTGCCAGCAGCTTAATGGGGCAGGGAGTCGGGGAGCTGTTTTTT
>TRBJ1-1|-|-|TRBV14
CASSPLSFEAFF
TGTGCCAGCAGCCCTCTCAGTTTTGAAGCTTTCTTT
>TRBJ2-7|-|TRBD2|TRBV2
CASSTSGGGYVQYF
TGTGCCAGCAGTACTAGCGGGGGCGGCTACGTGCAGTACTTC
>TRBJ1-5|-|-|TRBV21-1
CASSTRRGGQPQHF
TGTGCCAGCAGCACCCGGAGAGGGGGACAGCCCCAGCATTTT
>TRBJ2-2|-|-|TRBV7-9
CASSLPGITGELFF
TGTGCCAGCAGCTTACCAGGGATCACCGGGGAGCTGTTTTTT
>TRBJ2-7|-|-|TRBV4-3
CASSQRGRRGTYEQYF
TGCGCCAGCAGCCAAAGGGGTCGGAGGGGAACCTACGAGCAGTACTTC
>TRBJ1-3|-|-|TRBV18
CASSSTAGTRTGNTIYF
TGTGCCAGCTCGTCGACCGCGGGAACGAGGACTGGAAACACCATATATTTT
>TRBJ1-5|once|TRBD1|TRBV28
CASTGPGQGSFQPQHF
TGTGCCAGCACCGGCCCGGGACAGGGTTCCTTTCAGCCCCAGCATTTT
>TRBJ1-6|-|-|TRBV19
CATSTGFGSPLHF
TGTGCCACCTCTACAGGGTTTGGTTCACCCCTCCACTTT
>TRBJ1-1|once|-|TRBV27
CASSYRPNTEAFF
TGTGCCAGCAGTTACAGGCCGAACACTGAAGCTTTCTTT
>TRBJ1-3|-|-|TRBV7-2
CASSPRGGSGNTIYF
TGTGCCAGCAGCCCCCGGGGGGGCTCCGGAAACACCATATATTTT
>TRBJ2-7|once|-|TRBV2
CASSGGLGAPYEQYF
TGTGCCAGCAGTGGAGGGCTAGGGGCCCCCTACGAGCAGTACTTC
>TRBJ2-3|-|-|TRBV28
CASGGGPSTDTQYF
TGTGCCAGCGGAGGGGGTCCGAGCACAGATACGCAGTATTTT
>TRBJ2-7|-|-|TRBV18
CASSSPVVATPYEQYF
TGTGCCAGCTCAAGCCCCGTGGTAGCGACTCCTTACGAGCAGTACTTC
>TRBJ2-5|-|-|TRBV2
CASSEGEYQETQYF
TGTGCCAGCAGTGAGGGGGAGTACCAAGAGACCCAGTACTTC
>TRBJ2-1|-|TRBD1|TRBV20-1
CSASRQRGPVVGQFF
TGCAGTGCTAGTAGGCAGAGGGGGCCGGTAGTGGGACAGTTCTTC
>TRBJ1-1|-|TRBD1|TRBV24-1
CATSDTQGAEAFF
TGTGCCACCAGTGATACACAGGGGGCTGAAGCTTTCTTT
>TRBJ1-5|-|TRBD1|TRBV5-4
CASSQQGAEPQHF
TGTGCCAGCAGTCAACAGGGGGCTGAGCCCCAGCATTTT
>TRBJ1-5|-|-|TRBV19
CASSKQDSGRHF
TGTGCCAGTAGCAAGCAGGACAGCGGCCGGCATTTT
>TRBJ1-1|-|TRBD1|TRBV5-1
CASSSGQVAEAFF
TGCGCCAGCAGCTCAGGACAGGTCGCTGAAGCTTTCTTT
>TRBJ1-2|-|-|TRBV5-8
CASSLALGGYTF
TGTGCCAGCAGCTTGGCCCTCGGTGGCTACACCTTC
>TRBJ1-4|-|-|TRBV20-1
CSARGREKLFF
TGCAGTGCTAGAGGGCGGGAAAAACTGTTTTTT
>TRBJ1-2|-|-|TRBV6-5
CASSNPTGSNYGYTF
TGTGCCAGCAGCAATCCAACGGGGTCTAACTATGGCTACACCTTC
>TRBJ2-3|-|-|TRBV5-1
CASSLQGTGSSTDTQYF
TGCGCCAGCAGCTTGCAGGGAACAGGATCTAGCACAGATACGCAGTATTTT
>TRBJ2-4|-|-|TRBV28
CASSFRGAPVLAKNIQYF
TGTGCCAGCAGTTTCCGCGGAGCTCCCGTTTTAGCCAAAAACATTCAGTACTTC
>TRBJ1-1|-|-|TRBV18
CASSPQERGAFF
TGTGCCAGCTCACCACAGGAACGAGGAGCTTTCTTT
>TRBJ1-4|-|-|TRBV18
CASSPDGATNEKLFF
TGTGCCAGCTCACCCGACGGTGCAACTAATGAAAAACTGTTTTTT
>TRBJ2-5|-|TRBD2|TRBV7-9
CASSLLSSGAQETQYF
TGTGCCAGCAGCTTATTGTCTAGCGGAGCTCAAGAGACCCAGTACTTC
>TRBJ2-3|once|TRBD2|TRBV7-3
CASKRSGLVRDTQYF
TGTGCCAGCAAACGATCGGGACTAGTAAGAGATACGCAGTATTTT
>TRBJ2-1|-|-|TRBV5-1
CASSLHGQFEQFF
TGCGCCAGCAGCTTGCATGGGCAATTCGAGCAGTTCTTC